These 32 T cell receptor beta chains share one sample of origin, sequenced in a study of T cells after posttransplantation cyclophosphamide. Methotrexate plus calcineurin inhibitor accompanied controls' myeloablative marrow transplants; sampling was 1 year later. Assay: immunoSEQ multiplex PCR; the TCRdb copy retains only in-frame clones and omits some. This table holds 15,000 to 20,000 clones, about four fifths found once. The starting material was PBMCs, obtained 440 to 450 days after allogeneic stem cell transplant with calcineurin inhibitor and methotrexate. These receptors were obtained from a young adult male patient who received an allogeneic stem cell transplant from an unrelated donor, was CMV-positive, and had acute and chronic GVHD. The graft donor may be the source of some T cells.

The J gene is TRBJ1-5, the V gene TRBV4-3; 7 bases align to TRBD1. This CDR3 contains 15 residues. J was trimmed by 8 bases and V by 2 bases; bases with no gene match: 9. Germline CDR1 LGHNA, CDR2 YSLEER. The CDR3 loop is CASSQSAEGAKPQHF. CDR3 nucleotides: TGCGCCAGCAGCCAATCGGCGGAGGGGGCCAAGCCCCAGCATTTT.

This sequence joins TRBV27 and TRBJ2-5; unclear D gene. This CDR3 is 12 amino acids long. CDR1 and CDR2 from the germline V gene are MNHEY and SMNVEV (reference sequence). Trimming removed 6 bases from V and 5 bases from J, with 10 bases in between. The CDR3 region is CASSKLSETQYF. The CDR3, as DNA: TGTGCCAGCAGCAAGCTGTCGGAGACCCAGTACTTC.

The rearrangement links TRBV7-2 to TRBJ1-1, with D uncertain. V was cut by 5 bases and J by 6 bases, with 13 bases left in between. The CDR3 is 13 amino acids. The germline V gene encodes CDR1 SGHTA and CDR2 FQGNSA. The CDR3 loop is CASSPLGRAEAFF. CDR3 sequence (DNA): TGTGCCAGCAGCCCCCTCGGTAGAGCTGAAGCTTTCTTT.

The V gene is TRBV6-6, the J gene TRBJ2-1; TRBD2 matches 7 bases. Germline V CDR1 and CDR2: MNHNY, SVGAGI (reference sequence). The J segment lost 2 bases and the V segment lost 4 bases, leaving 2 bases of the junction unmatched. The CDR3 covers 14 residues. CDR3 coding DNA: TGTGCCAGCAGTTTGAGCGGGGCCTACAATGAGCAGTTCTTC. This sequence encodes CASSLSGAYNEQFF.

The V call is TRBV30, the J call TRBJ1-4; no reliable D call. Per germline, CDR1 GTSNPN and CDR2 SVGIG (reference sequence). The ends were cut back, 0 bases at V and 7 bases at J, with 12 bases in the middle. The CDR3 consists of 14 residues. CDR3 in amino acids: CAWSVGLPSEKLFF. CDR3 in DNA: TGTGCCTGGAGTGTGGGCCTACCAAGTGAAAAACTGTTTTTT. The full variable domain, rest sourced from reference TRBV30 and TRBJ1-4, is SQTIHQWPATLVQPVGSPLSLECTVEGTSNPNLYWYRQAAGRGLQLLFYSVGIGQISSEVPQNLSASRPQDRQFILSSKKLLLSDSGFYLCAWSVGLPSEKLFFGSGTQLSVL.

This chain joins TRBV6-5 and TRBJ1-2; 8 nucleotides align to TRBD1. Germline V gives CDR1 MNHEY, CDR2 SVGAGI. The J segment lost 5 bases and the V segment lost 4 bases, leaving 6 bases of the junction unmatched. The CDR3 covers 14 residues. The CDR3 nucleotides are TGTGCCAGCAGTTCCGACAGGGGAGGATATGGCTACACCTTC. Its translation: CASSSDRGGYGYTF.

V usage is TRBV7-8 and J usage is TRBJ2-7, with TRBD2 identical over 12 bases. V shed 1 base and J 4 bases; nucleotides not matched to a gene: 11. Germline V CDR1 and CDR2: SGHVS, FQNEAQ. The CDR3 totals 18 residues. The CDR3 nucleotides are TGTGCCAGCAGCTTAGGAGGACTAGCGGGGACGGGGGGATACGAGCAGTACTTC. Its translation: CASSLGGLAGTGGYEQYF.

This clone was picked up one time. The V gene is TRBV30, the J gene TRBJ1-6; D is unresolved. Germline V lookup: CDR1 GTSNPN, CDR2 SVGIG (reference sequence). The CDR3 runs to 12 residues. V dropped 3 bases and J dropped 7 bases, with 7 bases sitting between them. The CDR3 DNA reads as TGTGCCTGGAGCTCTTCCAATTCACCCCTCCACTTT. This gives the protein CAWSSSNSPLHF.

The rearrangement uses TRBV6-5 and TRBJ2-5; maybe TRBD2 (5 bases). The V end lost 2 bases, the J end lost 1 base, and 8 bases lay between the germline ends. The CDR3 runs 14 residues. Germline CDR1 and CDR2: MNHEY and SVGAGI. The CDR3 nucleotides read TGTGCCAGCAGTTACGGACTCCTCCAAGAGACCCAGTACTTC. Translation gives CASSYGLLQETQYF.

The chain employs TRBV6-5 and TRBJ2-7, with D unclear. The CDR3 loop spans 15 amino acids. Germline CDR1 is MNHEY and CDR2 is SVGAGI. V lost 2 bases and J lost 1, with 12 bases in between. This CDR3 reads CASSYGQSVSYEQYF. The DNA of the CDR3 is TGTGCCAGCAGTTACGGGCAGTCGGTTTCCTACGAGCAGTACTTC.

The V and J genes are TRBV11-3 and TRBJ2-7, with D maybe TRBD2 (5 bases). Trimming removed 5 bases at V and 4 bases at J, with 24 bases between. The CDR3 has 17 amino acids. Germline-derived CDR1 and CDR2 are SGHNT and YENEEA. In DNA, the CDR3 is TGTGCCAGCAGCCTTCTCGCGGGCCGGGTACTTCGTTACGAGCAGTACTTC. It specifies CASSLLAGRVLRYEQYF.

The rearrangement links TRBV19 to TRBJ2-5, with 7 bases aligning to TRBD2. The end of the DNA is better explained by TRBJ2-7, so the J call may be wrong. The CDR3 extends over 14 amino acids. Per germline, CDR1 LNHDA and CDR2 SQIVND (reference sequence). The CDR3 spells CASSTSSGGYEQYF. Here the CDR3 DNA reads TGTGCCAGTAGCACAAGTTCGGGAGGCTACGAGCAGTACTTC.

The chain joins TRBV7-8 to TRBJ1-5, with a weak D call TRBD1 (6 bases). Trimming took off 1 base at V and 5 bases at J, with 12 bases between the two ends. CDR3 size: 15 residues. Germline CDR1 and CDR2: SGHVS and FQNEAQ. The CDR3 sequence is CASSLEGQLYQPQHF. The DNA for the CDR3 is TGTGCCAGCAGCTTAGAAGGACAGTTATATCAGCCCCAGCATTTT.

The chain combines TRBV9 with TRBJ2-1, with 7 bases fitting TRBD2. Trimming at V came to 3 bases and at J to 12 bases, leaving 6 bases not matched to a gene. Germline CDR1 is SGDLS and CDR2 is YYNGEE. This CDR3 is built from 12 residues. The CDR3, as DNA: TGTGCCAGCAGCGACACTAGCGACCGGCAGTTCTTC. Amino acid sequence: CASSDTSDRQFF.

This clone was counted once. The V and J genes are TRBV7-8 and TRBJ1-2; TRBD1 agrees at 7 bases. The V gene end was trimmed by 4 bases and the J gene end by 7 bases; junction bases not matched to a gene: 3. The CDR3 extends over 12 amino acids. Germline V gives CDR1 SGHVS, CDR2 FQNEAQ. The CDR3 region has the DNA TGTGCCAGCAGCTCAAACAGGGGTGGCTACACCTTC. Translation gives CASSSNRGGYTF.

The V gene is TRBV4-3, the J gene TRBJ2-2, with TRBD1 identical over 7 bases. From germline, CDR1 is LGHNA and CDR2 YSLEER. Trimming removed 3 bases from V and 1 base from J; junction bases left unmatched: 20. CDR3 length: 21 amino acids. The CDR3, as DNA: TGCGCCAGCAGCCAGGATATCCACCTTGCCCCGGGACAGAAGAACACCGGGGAGCTGTTTTTT. It translates to CASSQDIHLAPGQKNTGELFF.

J is TRBJ2-2 and V is TRBV7-2; unclear D gene. Germline loops: CDR1 SGHTA, CDR2 FQGNSA. This CDR3 has 14 residues. Trimming cost V 5 bases and J 6 bases, with 13 bases left between them. The CDR3 DNA reads TGTGCCAGCAGCATCCGCCTAGGTGCCGGGGAGCTGTTTTTT. Its translation is CASSIRLGAGELFF.

The chain is built from TRBV15 and TRBJ1-1, with no clear D. Trimming removed 4 bases at V and 0 bases at J, with 21 bases between. The CDR3 sequence is 18 residues long. Looked up from germline, CDR1 is LNHNV and CDR2 is YYDKDF (reference sequence). CDR3 region: CATSIQVLYSTMNTEAFF. DNA of the CDR3: TGTGCCACCAGCATCCAAGTGTTGTACAGTACCATGAACACTGAAGCTTTCTTT.

This chain connects TRBV4-3 to TRBJ2-3; 7 bases match TRBD2. Germline assignment: CDR1 LGHNA and CDR2 YSLEER. The CDR3 consists of 15 residues. V dropped 6 bases and J dropped 2; count of bases not matched to a gene: 8. CDR3 protein: CASSSSGAYTDTQYF. The CDR3 coding sequence is TGCGCCAGCAGTTCCAGCGGGGCGTACACAGATACGCAGTATTTT.

This chain joins TRBV7-2 and TRBJ2-3; TRBD2 is a possible D gene (7 bases). CDR3 size: 16 residues. Per the germline V gene, CDR1 is SGHTA and CDR2 is FQGNSA. V lost 0 bases and J lost 2, with 12 bases in between. The CDR3 coding sequence is TGTGCCAGCAGCTTAGCCGCTCGGGGGGCCACAGATACGCAGTATTTT. This sequence encodes CASSLAARGATDTQYF. The full variable domain, rest sourced from reference TRBV7-2 and TRBJ2-3, is GAGVSQSPSNKVTEKGKDVELRCDPISGHTALYWYRQSLGQGLEFLIYFQGNSAPDKSGLPSDRFSAERTGGSVSTLTIQRTQQEDSAVYLCASSLAARGATDTQYFGPGTRLTVL.

The chain is built from TRBV9 and TRBJ1-6, with 7 bases fitting TRBD1. Germline-derived CDR1 and CDR2 are SGDLS and YYNGEE. Trimming took 0 bases from V and 6 from J; bases not matched to a gene: 3. This CDR3 is built from 15 residues. CDR3 nucleotides: TGTGCCAGCAGCGTAGGACAGGGTGGTAATTCACCCCTCCACTTT. Translation: CASSVGQGGNSPLHF.

The V and J genes are TRBV28 and TRBJ1-2; tentative D call: TRBD1 (6 bases). This CDR3 is 16 amino acids long. CDR1 is MDHEN, CDR2 SYDVKM, per germline. With 4 bases removed from V and 2 bases from J, the gap between germline ends came to 17 bases. The DNA of the CDR3 is TGTGCCAGCAGTTCGATACCTCCGGGACACAACTATGGCTACACCTTC. Translating gives CASSSIPPGHNYGYTF.

V gene TRBV7-2 combines with J gene TRBJ2-7, with 8 bases matching TRBD2. From germline, CDR1 is SGHTA and CDR2 FQGNSA. Germline trimming cut 6 bases from V and 3 bases from J; bases unmatched to any gene: 10. This CDR3 region has 15 residues. CDR3 nucleotides: TGTGCCAGCAGTTACGGACTAGCTTCAAGCTACGAGCAGTACTTC. This codes for CASSYGLASSYEQYF.

V usage is TRBV6-6 and J usage is TRBJ1-1; D unresolved. CDR3 length equals 14 residues. V dropped 2 bases and J dropped 4 bases, with 11 bases sitting between them. Germline CDR1 and CDR2: MNHNY and SVGAGI (reference sequence). The CDR3 DNA is TGTGCCAGCAGTTACCGGAGAGAGGGCACTGAAGCTTTCTTT. This translates into CASSYRREGTEAFF.

Details on this clone: Compared with germline, one end of the junction differs, possibly owing to a read error. The rearrangement joins TRBV5-1 to TRBJ2-2; the match to TRBD2 covers 12 bases. Germline V gene lookup returns CDR1 SGHRS and CDR2 YFSETQ. The CDR3 spans 18 residues. The CDR3: CASSLAPSGGANTGELSF. The CDR3 DNA follows: TGCGCCAGCAGCTTGGCCCCTAGCGGGGGGGCCAACACCGGGGAGCTGTCTTTT.

The J gene is TRBJ2-5, the V gene TRBV7-7, with TRBD2 matching over 14 bases. The J segment lost 5 bases and the V segment lost 4 bases, leaving 6 bases of the junction unmatched. Germline lookup yields CDR1 SSHAT and CDR2 FNYEAQ (reference sequence). The CDR3 is made up of 16 amino acids. CDR3: CASSSGTSGGVETQYF. The CDR3 DNA reads as TGTGCCAGCAGCTCGGGGACTAGCGGGGGAGTGGAGACCCAGTACTTC.

This clone was seen a few times. The J gene is TRBJ1-1, the V gene TRBV6-4; D uncertain. Germline V gene lookup returns CDR1 MRHNA and CDR2 SNTAGT. The CDR3 is 14 amino acids. V gave up 0 bases and J gave up 1 base, with 6 bases separating them. The CDR3 here is CASSDSYGNTEAFF. In DNA, the CDR3 is TGTGCCAGCAGTGACTCGTACGGGAACACTGAAGCTTTCTTT.

Concerning this clone: A read error is the likely source, as a far larger clone sits one nucleotide away. This chain links TRBV7-6 with TRBJ1-2; 9 nucleotides agree with TRBD1. The CDR3 is 15 amino acids. Germline-derived CDR1 and CDR2 are SGHVS and FNYEAQ. Germline trimming cut 1 base from V and 7 bases from J; bases unmatched to any gene: 7. The CDR3 sequence: CASSLVSTGGPGYTF. DNA of the CDR3: TGTGCCAGCAGCTTAGTCTCCACAGGGGGCCCTGGCTACACCTTC.

This sequence joins TRBV6-5 and TRBJ2-3; 7 bases are shared with TRBD2. The germline V gene has CDR1 MNHEY and CDR2 SVGAGI. V lost 1 base and J lost 3; bases outside the gene matches: 7. The CDR3 loop spans 16 amino acids. The CDR3 coding sequence is TGTGCCAGCAGTTACTTGGGGGGGGGTAGGACAGATACGCAGTATTTT. Translating it yields CASSYLGGGRTDTQYF.

V usage is TRBV29-1 and J usage is TRBJ1-1, with 7 bases fitting TRBD1. Germline trimming cut 5 bases from V and 8 bases from J; bases unmatched to any gene: 2. Germline CDR1 SQVTM, CDR2 ANQGSEA. CDR3 length equals 10 residues. In DNA, the CDR3 is TGCAGCGTTATGACAGGGGAAGCTTTCTTT. Encoded protein: CSVMTGEAFF.

The table lists this clone with a few counts. V and J are TRBV9 and TRBJ1-5, with 7 bases fitting TRBD1. The germline CDR1 and CDR2 sequences are SGDLS and YYNGEE. There are 14 residues in the CDR3. With 3 bases clipped from V and 1 base from J, the junction kept 1 base outside the gene matches. The chain's CDR3 is CASSETGSNQPQHF. CDR3 nucleotides: TGTGCCAGCAGCGAGACAGGGAGCAATCAGCCCCAGCATTTT. The full variable domain, its missing parts supplied by reference TRBV9 and TRBJ1-5, is DSGVTQTPKHLITATGQRVTLRCSPRSGDLSVYWYQQSLDQGLQFLIQYYNGEERAKGNILERFSAQQFPDLHSELNLSSLELGDSALYFCASSETGSNQPQHFGDGTRLSIL.

The chain joins TRBV9 to TRBJ2-3, with 9 bases matching TRBD2. This CDR3 spans 16 amino acids. The V and J ends lost 0 bases and 4 bases, in that order; junction bases with no gene match: 6. Per the germline V gene, CDR1 is SGDLS and CDR2 is YYNGEE. The CDR3 DNA sequence: TGTGCCAGCAGCGTAGGAGGCGGGGGGGCAGCAGATACGCAGTATTTT. Translated: CASSVGGGGAADTQYF.